The table lists the clone carrying this T cell receptor (beta chain) with a count of one. Its specificity is not known. This CDR3 contains 14 residues. Germline values: CDR1 SGHTA, CDR2 FQGNSA. The V gene lost 5 bases and the J gene lost 7 bases, with 15 bases spanning the gap. The sample is drawn from a study of Ad26.COV2.S vaccination and SARS-CoV-2 variants. Study summary: Donor participated within the Ad26.COV2.S arm of the COV1001 trial. The authors gave Ad26.COV2.S intramuscularly, either once or twice 56 days apart. Study-wide points: The placebo group had lower spike-specific TCR breadth than the vaccine recipients did.

The treatment denotes: roughly 19 received Ad26.COV2.S at low or high dose, single or two shots; 5 received placebo; per-sample allocation not given. Specimens were obtained on day 63 following the first vaccine or placebo injection. Using immunoSEQ multiplex PCR, the repertoire was profiled, and TCRdb retains in-frame clones only, with some absent. The sample shows hundreds of thousands of clones, around 82% of them seen only once. The clonotype originates from a person between 18 and 59 years old who received the Ad26.COV2.S COVID-19 vaccine or a placebo. The material sequenced was peripheral blood, taken in a trial of Ad26.COV2.S vaccine versus placebo. The chain couples TRBV7-2 to TRBJ1-5; D unresolved. CDR3 amino acids: CASSPYGRSQPQHF. DNA of the CDR3: TGTGCCAGCAGCCCCTATGGTAGGTCCCAGCCCCAGCATTTT.